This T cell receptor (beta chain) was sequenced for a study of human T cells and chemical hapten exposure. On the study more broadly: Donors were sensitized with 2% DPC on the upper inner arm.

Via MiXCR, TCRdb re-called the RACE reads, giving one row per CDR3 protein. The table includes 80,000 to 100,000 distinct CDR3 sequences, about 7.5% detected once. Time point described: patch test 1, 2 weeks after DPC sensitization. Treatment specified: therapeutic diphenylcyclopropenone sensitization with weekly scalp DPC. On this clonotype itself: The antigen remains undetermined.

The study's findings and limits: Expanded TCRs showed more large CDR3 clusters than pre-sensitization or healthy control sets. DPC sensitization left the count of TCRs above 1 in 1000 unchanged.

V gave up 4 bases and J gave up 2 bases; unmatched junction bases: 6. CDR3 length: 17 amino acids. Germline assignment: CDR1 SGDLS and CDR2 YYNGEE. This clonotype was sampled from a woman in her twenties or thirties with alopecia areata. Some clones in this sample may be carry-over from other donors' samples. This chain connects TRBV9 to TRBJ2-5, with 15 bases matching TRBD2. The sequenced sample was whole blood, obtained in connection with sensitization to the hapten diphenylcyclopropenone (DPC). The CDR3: CASSPPGLAGGQETQYF. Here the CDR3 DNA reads TGTGCCAGCAGCCCCCCGGGACTAGCGGGAGGTCAAGAGACCCAGTACTTC.